This section outlines one T cell receptor beta chain sequence together with its context. This record belongs to a study of OX40 agonist ivuxolimab in advanced cancers. CDR1 is SGHTA, CDR2 FQGNSA, per germline. The V and J ends lost 4 bases and 2 bases respectively, with 5 bases between them. The CDR3 extends over 13 amino acids. Sequencing used immunoSEQ multiplex PCR; TCRdb keeps in-frame clones, though not all of them. The sample lists fewer than 85,000 clones, around nine tenths seen once, with 0.6% to 0.75% in the top ten. Sample: CD4+ or CD8+ T cells sorted from blood, taken in a trial of the OX40 agonist ivuxolimab. The V and J genes are TRBV7-2 and TRBJ2-2; D is uncertain. This TCR was recovered from an adult with an advanced solid tumor such as melanoma, head and neck, liver or kidney cancer. The CDR3 sequence: CASSSPNTGELFF. CDR3 DNA: TGTGCCAGCAGCTCCCCTAACACCGGGGAGCTGTTTTTT.